This T cell receptor beta chain was retrieved from a study of siplizumab effects on memory and regulatory T cells. V shed 7 bases and J 4 bases; nucleotides not matched to a gene: 6. This CDR3 spans 14 amino acids. Germline V CDR1 and CDR2: MDHEN, SYDVKM. Study outcomes and limitations: Roughly 80-95% of proliferating CD4+ or CD8+ clones defied assignment to a naive or memory phenotype. Treg-derived clones made up an average of roughly 70% of mappable alloreactive CD4+ clones with siplizumab and over 25% in controls. Proliferating Tregs' suppressive function in siplizumab cultures went unconfirmed.

In regard to this clone: Its antigen is currently unknown.

The method was immunoSEQ multiplex PCR; TCRdb's version includes in-frame clones alone and lacks a portion of them. The top ten hold 1% to 1.5% of the sample, which has 100,000 or so clones, about 95% seen once. The rearrangement links TRBV28 to TRBJ2-1; 8 nucleotides align to TRBD2. This clonotype originated in a human donor in good health. The sample taken for sequencing was non-Treg CD4+ T cells sorted from blood. The CDR3 sequence is CASIGTRVYNEQFF. Here the CDR3 DNA reads TGTGCCAGCATAGGGACTAGGGTGTACAATGAGCAGTTCTTC.